In this sample, the clone carrying this TCR beta chain turned up a few times. The data stem from a study of blood T cell repertoires in COVID-19. At the level of the study: Both acute and convalescent COVID-19 samples were obtained from the United States, Italy and Spain. T cells, B-cell-depleted T cells, or PBMCs provided the cDNA or gDNA that served as material.

This CDR3 spans 14 amino acids. Losses at the gene ends were 5 bases for V and 8 bases for J; bases not matched to a gene: 10. In germline, CDR1 is SEHNR, CDR2 FQNEAQ (reference sequence). Study processing details: Amplified reference gene primers provided the basis for estimating nucleated cell counts. The assay was immunoSEQ multiplex PCR, and TCRdb's table has in-frame clones only and misses some. From that table come the V and J calls and clone size; the DNA was used to work out D and trimming. The profile covers approximately 71,000 clones, with 70% to 80% appearing a single time and more than 25% taken by the ten largest.

The chain recombines TRBV7-9 with TRBJ1-1, with TRBD1 matching 8 bases. The sequenced sample consisted of peripheral blood. The receptor was isolated from a man in his 60s with active or convalescent COVID-19. For the CDR3, the DNA is TGTGCCAGCAGCCTCTTTGACGGGACAGGAGAAGCTTTCTTT. This sequence encodes CASSLFDGTGEAFF.